This T cell receptor (beta chain) was identified during a study of persistence of HIV-infected CD4 T cells. Germline loops: CDR1 MNHEY, CDR2 SVGAGI. This CDR3 is 13 amino acids long. The germline V and J ends were trimmed by 7 bases and 7 bases, with 17 bases remaining between them. The libraries were made with immunoSEQ version 4 in survey mode. The protocol was immunoSEQ multiplex PCR, while the TCRdb copy is restricted to in-frame clones and leaves out a portion. In the table there are over 35,000 clones, roughly nine tenths of which are singletons. Concerning this clone itself: Its specificity is unknown.

Cells were stimulated nonspecifically with anti-CD3/anti-CD28 magnetic beads. Sorting of responding CD4+ T cells relied on upregulated CD40 ligand together with CD69. The rearrangement links TRBV6-5 to TRBJ2-7, with a weak D call TRBD1 (6 bases). This sequence originates from an adult man with HIV who was CMV-seropositive. Specimen: CD4+ T cells sorted from PBMCs after 18-hour stimulation, collected from a patient who received antiretroviral therapy. The CDR3 protein is CASMSDSRREQYF. DNA of the CDR3: TGTGCCAGCATGTCGGACAGCCGTAGGGAGCAGTACTTC.